The 19 T cell receptor beta chains presented below share a single source sample, sequenced in a study of tumor and adjacent non-tumor tissue in lung cancer. TCRbeta libraries were built with three rounds of nested PCR, modified from ARM-PCR. MiXCR, run by TCRdb on the multiplex PCR reads, gives a single entry per CDR3 protein. The table includes 110,000 or so distinct CDR3 sequences, more than 70% detected once. This sample's RNA came from whole unsorted tissue. The specimen sequenced was lung tumor tissue. These receptors were taken from a woman aged 60-75 years with non-small cell lung cancer.

Concerning this clonotype itself: A much larger clone lies one base from this, so it may be a read error. This chain uses TRBV6-5 with TRBJ2-7; 11 bases map to TRBD2. The CDR3 is made up of 13 amino acids. Germline values: CDR1 MNHEY, CDR2 SVGAGI. Here the CDR3 DNA reads TGTGCCAGCAGTTTAACTAGCGGGAGAGAGCACTACTTC. This translates into CASSLTSGREHYF.

This clonotype has at least ten counts. The CDR3 loop reads CASSYRDRGGNIQYF. As DNA, the CDR3 is TGTGCCAGCAGTTACCGGGACAGGGGGGGGAACATTCAGTACTTC. This chain joins TRBV6-6 and TRBJ2-4, with 11 bases aligning to TRBD1. V shed 2 bases, J shed 7 bases, and the junction held 4 bases outside the gene matches. This CDR3 is built from 15 residues. Germline-derived CDR1 and CDR2 are MNHNY and SVGAGI (reference sequence).

The chain carries TRBV6-1 and TRBJ1-1; D uncertain. The CDR3 runs 13 residues. The germline gives CDR1 MNHNS, CDR2 SASEGT. Trimming took off 11 bases at V and 5 bases at J, with 18 bases between the two ends. CDR3 sequence reads: CAGQTDMGTEAFF. The DNA for the CDR3 is TGTGCCGGCCAAACTGACATGGGAACTGAAGCTTTCTTT.

As to this clonotype: A much larger clone lies a single base off, so this may be a read error. The V gene is TRBV10-1, the J gene TRBJ2-5, with D hard to call. Deletions cut 4 bases from V and 4 bases from J, with 13 bases between. The CDR3 is 14 amino acids. Germline V gene data show CDR1 as WNHNN and CDR2 as SYGVQD (reference sequence). CDR3 residues: CASSGSHGGETQYF. CDR3 coding DNA: TGCGCCAGCAGTGGGTCACATGGTGGAGAGACCCAGTACTTC.

Of note for this clonotype: An end of the junction differs from the germline gene, which may be a read error. This chain links TRBV11-2 with TRBJ2-3; 10 nucleotides match TRBD1. CDR3 length: 15 amino acids. Germline CDR1 and CDR2: SGHAT and FQNNGV. CDR3: CASSRTGGTTNTQYF. The CDR3 region has the DNA TGTGCCAGCAGCCGGACAGGGGGGACCACAAATACACAGTATTTT. The full variable domain, rest sourced from reference TRBV11-2 and TRBJ2-3, is EAGVAQSPRYKIIEKRQSVAFWCNPISGHATLYWYQQILGQGPKLLIQFQNNGVVDDSQLPKDRFSAERLKGVDSTLKIQPAKLEDSAVYLCASSRTGGTTNTQYFGPGTRLTVL.

A note on this clonotype: A much larger clonotype is one base distant, so this may be a read error. This chain links TRBV6-5 with TRBJ2-7, with a tentative D call TRBD2 (6 bases). The CDR3 consists of 15 residues. Germline V gives CDR1 MNHEY, CDR2 SVGAGI. Trimming took 5 bases from V and 0 from J, leaving 14 bases between them. As DNA, the CDR3 is TGTGCCAGCAGTCCTTGCGGGACGAGCTCCTACGAGCAGTACTTC. Amino acids: CASSPCGTSSYEQYF.

Concerning this clonotype itself: It is likely a read error, because the conserved phenylalanine at the end of the CDR3 is missing. This chain uses TRBV4-3 with TRBJ2-5, with no clear D. V lost 0 bases and J 0 bases, leaving 8 bases between the germline ends. Germline assignment: CDR1 LGHNA and CDR2 YSLEER. The CDR3 covers 15 residues. In DNA, the CDR3 is TGCGCCAGCAGCCAAGAATGGTGGGACCAAGAGACCCAGTACTTA. Translating gives CASSQEWWDQETQYL.

In regard to this clonotype: A read error may produce the germline difference seen at one junction end. The chain uses TRBV28 and TRBJ1-4; 11 bases are shared with TRBD1. Germline loops: CDR1 MDHEN, CDR2 SYDVKM. This CDR3 is built from 15 residues. The CDR3 is CASSLGQGANEKLLF. DNA of the CDR3: TGTGCTAGCAGTTTAGGACAGGGGGCTAATGAAAAACTGCTTTTT.

This chain links TRBV12-3 or TRBV12-4 with TRBJ1-6, with no clear D. The length of the CDR3 is 11 residues. V gave up 6 bases and J gave up 7 bases, with 4 bases separating them. The CDR3 loop is CASSQNSPLHF. The CDR3 DNA is TGTGCCAGCAGCCAAAATTCACCCCTCCACTTT.

As for this clonotype: This clone may be a read error of a much larger clone one base away. The chain uses TRBV20-1 and TRBJ2-7; a possible D gene is TRBD2 (6 bases). Germline V gives CDR1 DFQATT, CDR2 SNEGSKA (reference sequence). This CDR3 comprises 16 residues. The germline V and J ends were trimmed by 5 bases and 3 bases, with 23 bases remaining between them. This chain's CDR3 is CSAGRYGGRSFYEQYF. In nucleotides, the CDR3 is TGCAGTGCTGGAAGATACGGAGGGAGGTCCTTCTACGAGCAGTACTTC.

This chain links TRBV5-1 with TRBJ1-1, with a tentative D call TRBD1 (6 bases). CDR3 size: 14 residues. Trimming took 6 bases from V and 1 from J, leaving 13 bases between them. Germline assignment: CDR1 SGHRS and CDR2 YFSETQ. As DNA, the CDR3 is TGCGCCAGCACTTGGACAGCCTCGAACACTGAAGCTTTCTTT. It specifies CASTWTASNTEAFF.

In the case of this clonotype: An end of the junction differs from the germline gene, which may be a read error. This chain connects TRBV11-3 to TRBJ2-1; TRBD2 matches at 12 bases. The CDR3 has 17 residues. Germline loops: CDR1 SGHNT, CDR2 YENEEA. The CDR3 loop reads CVYSLELTSGSHNEQFF. The CDR3 region has the DNA TGCGTCTACAGCTTAGAGTTGACTAGCGGGAGCCACAATGAGCAGTTCTTC.

The V gene is TRBV29-1, the J gene TRBJ1-4; 10 bases match TRBD1. There are 13 residues in the CDR3. The germline CDR1 and CDR2 sequences are SQVTM and ANQGSEA. This CDR3 is CSVGDRGYGKLFF. The DNA of the CDR3 is TGCAGTGTGGGGGACAGGGGATATGGAAAACTGTTTTTT.

The table lists this clonotype with a count of one. The chain joins TRBV11-2 to TRBJ2-7, with D possibly matching TRBD1 (6 bases). CDR1 SGHAT and CDR2 FQNNGV come from the germline V gene. This CDR3 comprises 16 residues. V was shortened by 7 bases and J by 4 bases, with 23 bases between the two germline ends. CDR3 nucleotides: TGTGCCAGCAACCGAAAAGGGGGACACCAGTTATACGAGCAGTACTTC. Translating it yields CASNRKGGHQLYEQYF. The full variable domain, its missing parts supplied by reference TRBV11-2 and TRBJ2-7, is EAGVAQSPRYKIIEKRQSVAFWCNPISGHATLYWYQQILGQGPKLLIQFQNNGVVDDSQLPKDRFSAERLKGVDSTLKIQPAKLEDSAVYLCASNRKGGHQLYEQYFGPGTRLTVT.

As for this clonotype: This may stem from a read error, because a much larger clone lies one nucleotide away. The genes are TRBV28 and TRBJ1-2, with no clear D. Germline loops: CDR1 MDHEN, CDR2 SYDVKM. V gave up 5 bases and J gave up 8 bases, with 21 bases separating them. CDR3 length: 15 residues. Here the CDR3 DNA reads TGTGCCAGCAGTGCCTGGACCTTAGGACCCGGAGGCTACACCTTC. Its translation is CASSAWTLGPGGYTF.

About this clonotype: A junction end diverges from the germline sequence, so it may reflect a read error. This chain connects TRBV10-2 to TRBJ2-1; TRBD2 agrees at 7 bases. CDR3 length: 16 residues. The germline gives CDR1 WSHSY, CDR2 SAAADI. The CDR3 nucleotides are TGCGCCAGCGTAGGAAGGCGGGGGACCTCCTACTATGAGGAGTTCTTC. This encodes CASVGRRGTSYYEEFF.

In the case of this clonotype: Just one base apart from a much larger clone, this may be a read error. V usage is TRBV20-1 and J usage is TRBJ1-5; D uncertain. The V gene's germline CDR1 is DFQATT and CDR2 SNEGSKA (reference sequence). This CDR3 spans 16 amino acids. Trimming took off 2 bases at V and 11 bases at J, with 25 bases between the two ends. CDR3 sequence (DNA): TGCAGTGCTAGAAGTGGCAGCAACCCCCTAATCACGGCCCAGCATTTT. This translates into CSARSGSNPLITAQHF.

The chain uses TRBV12-3 or TRBV12-4 and TRBJ2-3, with D unclear. Near its end, the DNA agrees better with TRBJ1-5, so the J call may be wrong. The CDR3 covers 14 residues. Written as DNA, the CDR3 is TGTGCCAGCATTTTCAGCGGGAGGCGAGATACGCAGCATTTT. This gives the protein CASIFSGRRDTQHF.

Comment on this clonotype: Possible read error: a much larger clone is one base away. This chain links TRBV6-5 with TRBJ1-2, with a tentative D call TRBD1 (6 bases). Germline V gene sequence: CDR1 MNHEY, CDR2 SVGAGI. The CDR3 runs 11 residues. CDR3 coding DNA: TGTGCCAGCAGCCGCCCTGGGGGCTACATCTTC. It specifies CASSRPGGYIF.